This T cell receptor beta chain was sequenced in a study of blood T cells in healthy people across ages. Study-wide points: Calculation of diversity from one million T cells yielded estimates considered to be underestimates. Naive T cell percentage strongly correlated with TCR beta diversity.

Primed by a sample-barcoded 5' primer and a J-beta primer mix, a second PCR proceeded for about 6 to 11 cycles. TCRdb fed the 5' RACE reads into MiXCR, producing one record per CDR3 protein. The sample shows about 1.5 million distinct CDR3 sequences, about 45% of them seen only once. A few counts support this clonotype. As yet, its antigen is unknown. Extraction yielded at least 5.5 micrograms of total RNA per sample. Sequencing was carried out using blood. This TCR came from a young woman in good health.

This CDR3 is CATSRGGNARELFF. The CDR3 nucleotides are TGTGCCACCAGCAGAGGAGGGAACGCGAGGGAGCTGTTTTTT. The chain recombines TRBV15 with TRBJ2-2, with D perhaps matching TRBD2 (5 bases). Germline values: CDR1 LNHNV, CDR2 YYDKDF (reference sequence). This CDR3 contains 14 residues. V lost 1 base to trimming and J lost 9 bases, with 12 bases between them.